What follows are 15 T cell receptor beta chains derived from one specimen sequenced in a study of cytomegalovirus exposure and HLA in healthy donors. The PCR used 60 Vbeta and 13 Jbeta primers. Here immunoSEQ multiplex PCR was the method, and the copy in TCRdb shows in-frame clones only, minus some. This sample's clone table lists 45,000 to 60,000 clones. Sequencing was done on a sample of PBMCs. Source of these receptors: a woman aged 40-49 years in good health and CMV-seronegative.

The chain employs TRBV13 and TRBJ1-1, with 10 positions matching TRBD1. After removal of 5 bases from V and 3 bases from J, the junction contained 9 bases not matched to a gene. The CDR3 loop spans 16 amino acids. In germline, CDR1 is PRHDT, CDR2 FYEKMQ (reference sequence). CDR3 in DNA: TGTGCCAGCAGCCCGGGACAGGGGACCTACCACACTGAAGCTTTCTTT. This translates into CASSPGQGTYHTEAFF.

V is TRBV28 and J is TRBJ1-2, with TRBD1 identical over 7 bases. CDR3 length: 15 residues. V lost 4 bases, J lost 1 base, and 6 bases stayed unmatched. The germline CDR1 and CDR2 sequences are MDHEN and SYDVKM. The CDR3 sequence is CASSSLDRLNYGYTF. The CDR3 DNA is TGTGCCAGCAGTTCCCTGGACAGGCTTAACTATGGCTACACCTTC.

The V gene is TRBV5-4, the J gene TRBJ2-6; D is perhaps TRBD1 (6 bases). This CDR3 region has 20 residues. The germline gives CDR1 SGHNT, CDR2 YYREEE (reference sequence). Trimming removed 2 bases from V and 0 bases from J, with 21 bases in between. The CDR3 protein is CASSFPYGRGTSSGANVLTF. The CDR3 region has the DNA TGTGCCAGCAGCTTCCCCTATGGTAGGGGGACCAGCTCTGGGGCCAACGTCCTGACTTTC.

The chain has TRBV7-6 and TRBJ2-5, with a weak D call TRBD2 (5 bases). The CDR3 consists of 15 residues. Trimming shortened V by 1 base and J by 1 base, and 10 bases separated the two germline ends. Germline V gene sequence: CDR1 SGHVS, CDR2 FNYEAQ. CDR3 amino acids: CASSLEQLAQETQYF. In DNA form, the CDR3 reads TGTGCCAGCAGCTTAGAACAGCTAGCCCAAGAGACCCAGTACTTC.

The rearrangement uses TRBV18 and TRBJ2-2; maybe TRBD1 (5 bases). Trimming took off 2 bases at V and 3 bases at J, with 13 bases between the two ends. CDR3 length: 16 residues. Germline V gene sequence: CDR1 KGHSH, CDR2 LQKENI. The chain's CDR3 is CASSPRAGFDTGELFF. CDR3 DNA: TGTGCCAGCTCACCAAGGGCAGGGTTTGACACCGGGGAGCTGTTTTTT.

The chain joins TRBV7-6 to TRBJ1-2, with TRBD1 matching 10 bases. The CDR3 loop spans 16 amino acids. Germline V gene data show CDR1 as SGHVS and CDR2 as FNYEAQ. The ends lost 2 bases at V and 7 bases at J; junction bases unmatched: 10. The CDR3 DNA reads as TGTGCCAGCAGCTTAAGGAGAGACAGGGGGCTTAGTGGCTACACCTTC. This codes for CASSLRRDRGLSGYTF.

This chain connects TRBV12-2 to TRBJ1-2. TRBV12-2 is marked as a pseudogene. There are 16 residues in the CDR3. The CDR3 bases are TGTGCAAGTCGCCCTAGCGGGGACAACGTCTTCTATGGCTACACCTTC. Translation: CASRPSGDNVFYGYTF.

The rearrangement joins TRBV18 to TRBJ1-6; 7 bases are shared with TRBD1. CDR1 and CDR2 from the germline V gene are KGHSH and LQKENI. This CDR3 is 16 amino acids long. V was clipped by 3 bases and J by 7 bases; unmatched bases: 9. The CDR3 nucleotides are TGTGCCAGCTCACCCCAGCCGGGACAGACGAATTCACCCCTCCACTTT. Translated: CASSPQPGQTNSPLHF.

This chain links TRBV27 with TRBJ2-1, with D perhaps matching TRBD2 (5 bases). CDR3 length equals 14 residues. Deletions cut 10 bases from V and 4 bases from J, with 17 bases between. The germline V gene has CDR1 MNHEY and CDR2 SMNVEV (reference sequence). Here the CDR3 DNA reads TGTGCCACCTCGGGAACAGAGTTGTACAATGAGCAGTTCTTC. It codes for CATSGTELYNEQFF.

The J gene is TRBJ1-4, the V gene TRBV25-1, with 9 bases matching TRBD1. The CDR3 runs to 13 residues. Germline V gene data show CDR1 as MGHDK and CDR2 as SYGVNS. The J segment lost 7 bases and the V segment lost 6 bases, leaving 3 bases of the junction unmatched. The CDR3 DNA reads as TGTGCCAGCAGACAGGGGGCGACTGAAAAACTGTTTTTT. Residues: CASRQGATEKLFF.

With respect to this clone: The same CDR3 arises from other DNA sequences in this sample as well. This sequence joins TRBV18 and TRBJ1-2; D not certain. Germline V lookup: CDR1 KGHSH, CDR2 LQKENI. CDR3 length equals 13 residues. Trimming left V 2 bases short and J 3 bases short, with 7 bases between. The CDR3 nucleotides are TGTGCCAGCTCACCAGGGCCGGACTATGGCTACACCTTC. This gives the protein CASSPGPDYGYTF.

The chain links TRBV28 to TRBJ2-7, with 9 positions matching TRBD2. V shed 3 bases and J 3 bases; nucleotides not matched to a gene: 18. Germline V gene lookup returns CDR1 MDHEN and CDR2 SYDVKM. There are 19 residues in the CDR3. This CDR3 reads CASSFLPGRCSGSNYEQYF. The CDR3 DNA reads TGTGCCAGCAGTTTCCTCCCCGGCCGGTGTAGCGGGAGTAACTACGAGCAGTACTTC.

Details on this clone: Other DNA sequences in this specimen translate into the identical CDR3. The V call is TRBV5-5, the J call TRBJ1-1, with TRBD1 matching 9 bases. This CDR3 has 14 residues. The junction had 0 bases not matched to a gene; V was cut back by 2 bases and J by 1 base. Germline V gives CDR1 SGHKS, CDR2 YYEKEE (reference sequence). CDR3 DNA sequence: TGTGCCAGCAGCTTACAGGGGGCGAACACTGAAGCTTTCTTT. It is translated as CASSLQGANTEAFF.

This chain links TRBV13 with TRBJ2-7; TRBD2 aligns across 7 bases. The V segment lost 0 bases and the J segment 2 bases; nucleotides outside the gene matches: 1. This CDR3 region has 14 residues. Germline V gene lookup returns CDR1 PRHDT and CDR2 FYEKMQ (reference sequence). This chain's CDR3 is CASSLGLAAYEQYF. DNA of the CDR3: TGTGCCAGCAGCTTAGGGCTAGCGGCCTACGAGCAGTACTTC.

The gene calls are TRBV19 and TRBJ2-1, with 10 bases fitting TRBD2. Per germline, CDR1 LNHDA and CDR2 SQIVND (reference sequence). Trimming at V came to 7 bases and at J to 5 bases, leaving 5 bases not matched to a gene. CDR3 size: 14 residues. The CDR3 nucleotides read TGTGCCAGTAAACTAGCGGGGATGCACAATGAGCAGTTCTTC. Its protein product is CASKLAGMHNEQFF. Full variable domain (outside the CDR3, taken from reference TRBV19 and TRBJ2-1): DGGITQSPKYLFRKEGQNVTLSCEQNLNHDAMYWYRQDPGQGLRLIYYSQIVNDFQKGDIAEGYSVSREKKESFPLTVTSAQKNPTAFYLCASKLAGMHNEQFFGPGTRLTVL.